This T cell receptor beta chain was identified in a study of blood T cell repertoires in COVID-19. As for the study in general: The analysed material was cDNA or gDNA that came from T cells, B-cell-depleted T cells, or PBMCs.

This clone was detected only once. One end of the junction does not line up with germline, which may come from a read error. The table came from immunoSEQ multiplex PCR; TCRdb's copy has only in-frame clones and leaves some out. Here the sample spans around 140,000 clones, 65% to 85% being singletons. The material sequenced was peripheral blood. The TCR originated in a woman aged 55-69 years with acute or convalescent COVID-19.

CDR3 protein: CASRQGYGFSTDTQYF. Here the CDR3 DNA reads TGTGCCAGCAGACAAGGATATGGCTTTAGCACAGATACGCAGTATTTT. The chain employs TRBV14 and TRBJ2-3; D gene unclear. The CDR3 totals 16 residues. The germline CDR1 and CDR2 sequences are SGHDN and FVKESK. The full variable domain, in which reference TRBV14 and TRBJ2-3 provide the parts outside the CDR3, is EAGVTQFPSHSVIEKGQTVTLRCDPISGHDNLYWYRRVMGKEIKFLLHFVKESKQDESGMPNNRFLAERTGGTYSTLKVQPAELEDSGVYFCASRQGYGFSTDTQYFGPGTRLTVL.